This entry concerns a single T cell receptor beta chain. The antigen is undetermined. This sample was included in a study of T cells in localized non-small cell lung cancer. Per germline, CDR1 SGHRS and CDR2 YFSETQ. V was clipped by 4 bases and J by 4 bases, with 14 bases between them. The CDR3 has 14 amino acids. General study results and limits: Without multi-region sequencing, intratumor heterogeneity could not be excluded. Of the tissues analyzed, uninvolved adjacent lung showed maximal T cell clonality, greater than tumor. Turning up in adjacent lung were a median roughly 62 of the top 100 tumor clones.

Assay: immunoSEQ multiplex PCR; the TCRdb copy retains only in-frame clones and omits some. Of nearly 25,000 clones in the sample, more than 75% are singletons; the top ten hold roughly 6.2%. The sequence came from a male donor at least 60 years old with stage II squamous cell lung carcinoma. This sequence joins TRBV5-1 and TRBJ1-2, with D perhaps TRBD1 (6 bases). Sequenced here: peripheral blood, sampled before any cancer treatment. The CDR3 loop reads CASSPPTGPYGYTF. The CDR3 bases are TGCGCCAGCAGCCCACCGACAGGACCCTATGGCTACACCTTC.